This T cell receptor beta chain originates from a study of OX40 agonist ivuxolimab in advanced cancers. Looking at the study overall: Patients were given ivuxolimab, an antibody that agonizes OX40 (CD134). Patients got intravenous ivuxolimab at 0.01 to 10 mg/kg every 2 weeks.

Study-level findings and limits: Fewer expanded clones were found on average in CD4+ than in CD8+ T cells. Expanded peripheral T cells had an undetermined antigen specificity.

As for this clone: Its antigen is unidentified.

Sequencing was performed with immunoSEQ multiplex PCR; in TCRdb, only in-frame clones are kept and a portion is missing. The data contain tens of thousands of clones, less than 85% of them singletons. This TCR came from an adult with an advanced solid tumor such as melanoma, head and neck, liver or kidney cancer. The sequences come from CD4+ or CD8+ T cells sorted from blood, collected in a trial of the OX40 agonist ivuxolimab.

The CDR3 reads CASSPRGYEQFF. The CDR3 nucleotides are TGTGCCAGCAGCCCCAGGGGCTATGAGCAGTTCTTC. This chain joins TRBV7-9 and TRBJ2-1; the D gene is possibly TRBD1 (6 bases). Germline lookup yields CDR1 SEHNR and CDR2 FQNEAQ (reference sequence). The V end was cut by 5 bases, the J end by 8 bases, with 10 bases between. The CDR3 loop spans 12 amino acids.